Listed below are T cell receptor beta chains from one sample, sequenced in a study of T-cell memory formation after mild COVID-19. TCRdb reanalysed the 5' RACE reads using MiXCR and keeps one entry per CDR3 protein. The table has 49,000 or so distinct CDR3 sequences, 7.3% seen once; the top ten hold approximately 1.5%. Material for sequencing was PBMCs or a T cell subset sorted from them (not recorded which). All receptors derive from a man aged 18 to 35 who had mild COVID-19 (a few samples of this study predate the infection). Cell type and time point are not known. Each CDR3 is given with its conserved first and last residue. Fields, in order: V gene, D gene, clone size, J gene, CDR3 DNA, CDR3 protein. A D gene is named only where the DNA matches it firmly. Size tells how often a clone was seen (once, few, many) or the class of an expanded clone, and some rows leave it out.

TRBV5-1,TRBD1,many,TRBJ2-1,TGCGCCAGCAGCTTCACCGGGACAGAGGTTAATGAGCAGTTCTTC,CASSFTGTEVNEQFF
TRBV7-3,.,few,TRBJ2-2,TGTGCCAGCAGCTCATCCCAGGGGGGCACCGGGGAGCTGTTTTTT,CASSSSQGGTGELFF
TRBV12-3/TRBV12-4,.,.,TRBJ1-6,TGTGCCAGCAGCATAGGGGGGTATAATTCACCCCTCCACTTT,CASSIGGYNSPLHF
TRBV18,.,many,TRBJ2-3,TGTGCCAGCAGCCCGGGCACAGATACGCAGTATTTT,CASSPGTDTQYF
TRBV20-1,.,few,TRBJ1-6,TGCAGTGCTAGCAGGCTGAATTCACCCCTCCACTTT,CSASRLNSPLHF
TRBV27,.,few,TRBJ1-6,TGTGCCAGCAGTTTTACCCCCCCAGGGACACCCCTCCACTTT,CASSFTPPGTPLHF
TRBV12-3/TRBV12-4,.,.,TRBJ2-6,TGTGCCAGCTCCCTGGGGGTGACTGGGGCCAACGTCCTGACTTTC,CASSLGVTGANVLTF
TRBV28,TRBD1,few,TRBJ2-5,TGTGCCAGCAGTGTCTCTGGACAGGTCATTTACTTC,CASSVSGQVIYF
TRBV25-1,TRBD1,.,TRBJ2-3,TGTGCCAGCAGGCCAAAATGGACAGGGGTTGATACGCAGTATTTT,CASRPKWTGVDTQYF
TRBV6-2/TRBV6-3,TRBD2,.,TRBJ2-1,TGTGCCAGCAGACGAGCGGGGGGTAGCCATGAGCAGTTCTTC,CASRRAGGSHEQFF
TRBV2,.,once,TRBJ1-2,TGTGCCAGCAGTGAATCCGGTTATGGCTACACCTTC,CASSESGYGYTF
TRBV7-2,.,many,TRBJ1-1,TGTGCCAGCAGCCGAGGGGCGAACACTGAAGCTTTCTTT,CASSRGANTEAFF
TRBV19,.,.,TRBJ1-5,TGTGCCAGTAGTATTCGGGTTGCACAGGGTCGCAGCAATCAGCCCCAGCATTTT,CASSIRVAQGRSNQPQHF
TRBV7-9,TRBD1,many,TRBJ2-1,TGTGCCAGCAGTTGGACAGGGGGTACCAACAATGAGCAGTTCTTC,CASSWTGGTNNEQFF
TRBV7-2,TRBD2,many,TRBJ2-4,TGTGCCAGCAGCCCCACCGGGGGGGAGGGCATTCAGTACTTC,CASSPTGGEGIQYF
TRBV10-3,TRBD1,.,TRBJ1-6,TGTGCCACGGCACAGGGGTCACCCCTCCACTTT,CATAQGSPLHF
TRBV7-2,.,.,TRBJ2-1,TGTGCCAGCAGCTTGGGAGTGGGGCTACTCACTGAGCAGTTCTTC,CASSLGVGLLTEQFF
TRBV6-5,.,.,TRBJ1-5,TGTGCCAGCAGTTACTCCGGGCACAGCTCTACCACCCAGCATTTT,CASSYSGHSSTTQHF
TRBV20-1,TRBD2,.,TRBJ2-1,TGCAGTGCTGAAAAAACTGGCGGGGGGGCCTGGGGTGAGCAGTTCTTC,CSAEKTGGGAWGEQFF
TRBV5-1,TRBD1,few,TRBJ2-3,TGCGCCAGCAGCCGGGGACAGACAGACGCAGATACGCAGTATTTT,CASSRGQTDADTQYF
TRBV2,.,many,TRBJ2-5,TGTGCCAGCAGGATTGGGGAGACCCAGTACTTC,CASRIGETQYF
TRBV9,.,few,TRBJ1-2,TGTGCCAGCAGCGCCCAACAGGGAATCTATGGCTACACCTTC,CASSAQQGIYGYTF
TRBV12-3/TRBV12-4,TRBD1,.,TRBJ1-2,TGTGCCAGCAGTCCCACAGGGGGCTCCCTCTATGGCTACACCTTC,CASSPTGGSLYGYTF
TRBV29-1,.,few,TRBJ1-1,TGCAGCGTTGTCTTCGGCCGGAACACTGAAGCTTTCTTT,CSVVFGRNTEAFF
TRBV5-4,TRBD2,.,TRBJ2-1,TGTGCCGGTGAGCGGGGGGGCCACCACAATGAGCAGTTCTTC,CAGERGGHHNEQFF
TRBV4-2,.,.,TRBJ1-1,TGTGCCAGCAGCCAAGATACATTCATGAACACTGAAGCTTTCTTT,CASSQDTFMNTEAFF
TRBV6-2/TRBV6-3,.,few,TRBJ1-6,TGTGCCAGCAGTCTCGGACCTTCACCCCTCCACTTT,CASSLGPSPLHF